These 23 T cell receptor beta chains were all obtained from the same sample, sequenced in a study of blood T cell repertoires in COVID-19. The assay was immunoSEQ multiplex PCR, and TCRdb's table has in-frame clones only and misses some. This repertoire shows 70,000 or so clones, over 65% found once; its top ten account for 35% to 45%. The sequencing sample was made of peripheral blood. Source of these receptors: a woman in her 70s with acute or convalescent COVID-19.

The rearrangement joins TRBV6-2 or TRBV6-3 to TRBJ2-5, with D possibly TRBD2 on 6 matching bases. V lost 6 bases, J lost 1 base, and 15 bases lay in between. This CDR3 comprises 15 residues. CDR1 and CDR2 from the germline V gene are MNHEY and SVGEGT. The CDR3 DNA follows: TGTGCCAGCAGCCCCCCCGGAGCGGGCCAAGAGACCCAGTACTTC. This gives the protein CASSPPGAGQETQYF.

The chain is built from TRBV28 and TRBJ1-1; no clear D gene. The germline CDR1 and CDR2 sequences are MDHEN and SYDVKM. Trimming stripped 6 bases from V and 4 bases from J, with 12 bases between. This CDR3 is built from 13 residues. Here the CDR3 DNA reads TGTGCCAGCAGCACTGGTTTCGGCACTGAAGCTTTCTTT. The encoded protein is CASSTGFGTEAFF.

The chain links TRBV20-1 to TRBJ2-5; D might be TRBD1 (6 bases). This CDR3 is 13 amino acids long. Trimming stripped 3 bases from V and 4 bases from J, with 12 bases between. CDR1 is DFQATT, CDR2 SNEGSKA, per germline (reference sequence). The CDR3 sequence is CSASKGVRETQYF. The CDR3 DNA reads as TGCAGTGCTAGTAAGGGGGTCCGAGAGACCCAGTACTTC.

The chain employs TRBV6-5 and TRBJ1-1; D possibly corresponds to TRBD1 (6 bases). The CDR3 length is 15 residues. Trimming left V 5 bases short and J 11 bases short, with 24 bases between. Germline V gene lookup returns CDR1 MNHEY and CDR2 SVGAGI. The CDR3 bases are TGTGCCAGCAGTCACGAAGCACCACGGGGGGCGGGGGCTTTCTTT. Protein product: CASSHEAPRGAGAFF.

This rearrangement joins TRBV2 to TRBJ1-1; D is ambiguous. CDR1 is SNHLY and CDR2 is FYNNEI in the germline V gene. V was shortened by 6 bases and J by 8 bases, with 7 bases between the two germline ends. The CDR3 contains 10 residues. CDR3 DNA: TGTGCCAGCAGAGAGAAAGAAGCTTTCTTT. Translated, it gives CASREKEAFF. Full variable domain (missing parts from reference TRBV2 and TRBJ1-1): EPEVTQTPSHQVTQMGQEVILRCVPISNHLYFYWYRQILGQKVEFLVSFYNNEISEKSEIFDDQFSVERPDGSNFTLKIRSTKLEDSAMYFCASREKEAFFGQGTRLTVV.

The CDR3 DNA reads TGTGCCAGCAGTTACGGAGGTGTGGGCAATCAGCCCCAGCATTTT. This codes for CASSYGGVGNQPQHF. This rearrangement joins TRBV6-2 or TRBV6-3 to TRBJ1-5, with D unclear. Germline values: CDR1 MNHEY, CDR2 SVGEGT. Trimming cost V 2 bases and J 2 bases, with 10 bases left between them. This CDR3 spans 15 amino acids.

This sequence joins TRBV5-6 and TRBJ1-1; maybe TRBD1 (6 bases). Germline loops: CDR1 SGHDT, CDR2 YYEEEE. V lost 5 bases and J 0 bases, leaving 14 bases between the germline ends. The CDR3 consists of 15 residues. CDR3 sequence reads: CASRPYRVMNTEAFF. The DNA for the CDR3 is TGTGCCAGCAGGCCCTACAGGGTGATGAACACTGAAGCTTTCTTT.

The genes are TRBV5-6 and TRBJ1-2; 9 bases align to TRBD1. J gave up 5 bases and V 6 bases, and 8 bases lay outside the gene matches. The CDR3 covers 14 residues. Germline values: CDR1 SGHDT, CDR2 YYEEEE. CDR3 coding DNA: TGTGCCAGCACCGTGGGACAGGGACTTTATGGCTACACCTTC. Translating it yields CASTVGQGLYGYTF. Filled out from reference TRBV5-6 and TRBJ1-2, the complete variable domain reads DAGVTQSPTHLIKTRGQQVTLRCSPKSGHDTVSWYQQALGQGPQFIFQYYEEEERQRGNFPDRFSGHQFPNYSSELNVNALLLGDSALYLCASTVGQGLYGYTFGSGTRLTVV.

There are a few counts of this clone. The CDR3 loop reads CASSLAWTSDGELFF. The DNA for the CDR3 is TGTGCCAGCAGCTTAGCGTGGACTAGCGACGGGGAGCTGTTTTTT. The genes are TRBV7-9 and TRBJ2-2, with TRBD2 matching 9 bases. Per germline, CDR1 SEHNR and CDR2 FQNEAQ (reference sequence). V gave up 0 bases and J gave up 7 bases; unmatched junction bases: 3. The CDR3 consists of 15 residues.

The chain recombines TRBV19 with TRBJ1-4, with D tentatively TRBD1 (6 bases). From germline, CDR1 is LNHDA and CDR2 SQIVND (reference sequence). This CDR3 has 16 amino acids. The V end lost 3 bases, the J end lost 5 bases, and 16 bases lay between the germline ends. The CDR3 loop is CASSILQAQGNEKLFF. CDR3 in DNA: TGTGCCAGTAGTATCCTCCAGGCTCAGGGGAATGAAAAACTGTTTTTT.

CDR3 bases: TGCGCCAGCAGCCAAGATCGTTACAGGGGCATATCGGACGAGCAGTACTTC. Translating gives CASSQDRYRGISDEQYF. The rearrangement links TRBV4-1 to TRBJ2-7; 7 nucleotides line up with TRBD1. J was trimmed by 5 bases and V by 0 bases; bases with no gene match: 13. The CDR3 spans 17 residues. Per the germline V gene, CDR1 is MGHRA and CDR2 is YSYEKL.

The chain uses TRBV5-1 and TRBJ1-1; 7 bases map to TRBD1. The CDR3 length is 14 residues. Germline CDR1 and CDR2: SGHRS and YFSETQ. After removal of 3 bases from V and 1 base from J, the junction contained 3 bases not matched to a gene. CDR3 residues: CASSSRGWNTEAFF. In DNA, the CDR3 is TGCGCCAGCAGCTCCAGGGGGTGGAACACTGAAGCTTTCTTT.

The chain has TRBV6-1 and TRBJ2-7; D is unclear. CDR1 is MNHNS and CDR2 is SASEGT in the germline V gene. V was clipped by 2 bases and J by 3 bases, with 8 bases between them. CDR3 size: 13 residues. CDR3 sequence: CASSESSLYEQYF. The CDR3 bases are TGTGCCAGCAGTGAATCGTCTCTCTACGAGCAGTACTTC.

This clone was counted once. The chain carries TRBV11-2 and TRBJ1-2; D gene ambiguous. Trimming left V 4 bases short and J 9 bases short, with 9 bases between. CDR1 and CDR2 from the germline V gene are SGHAT and FQNNGV. This CDR3 has 11 residues. CDR3 protein: CASSSEVSYTF. The DNA of the CDR3 is TGTGCCAGCAGCTCGGAGGTGAGCTACACCTTC.

The chain combines TRBV11-2 with TRBJ2-7; D unresolved. CDR3 length equals 14 residues. Germline V gene lookup returns CDR1 SGHAT and CDR2 FQNNGV. The ends were cut back, 0 bases at V and 0 bases at J, with 6 bases in the middle. The CDR3 bases are TGTGCCAGCAGCTTAGAAGCGTACTCCTACGAGCAGTACTTC. Translating it yields CASSLEAYSYEQYF.

This clone appeared a single time. The chain links TRBV12-5 to TRBJ1-2; D is possibly TRBD1 (5 bases). The CDR3 totals 13 residues. Germline V gene data show CDR1 as LGHNT and CDR2 as FRNRAP. Trimming removed 3 bases from V and 4 bases from J, with 9 bases in between. The CDR3: CASGFREAYGYTF. The CDR3 region has the DNA TGTGCTAGTGGTTTCAGGGAAGCCTATGGCTACACCTTC. Using reference TRBV12-5 and TRBJ1-2 for the parts outside the CDR3, the full variable domain is DARVTQTPRHKVTEMGQEVTMRCQPILGHNTVFWYRQTMMQGLELLAYFRNRAPLDDSGMPKDRFSAEMPDATLATLKIQPSEPRDSAVYFCASGFREAYGYTFGSGTRLTVV.

The count of this clone is one. V usage is TRBV29-1 and J usage is TRBJ1-1, with TRBD1 as a possible D gene (5 bases). The germline CDR1 and CDR2 sequences are SQVTM and ANQGSEA. The CDR3 length is 13 residues. V was cut by 3 bases and J by 4 bases, with 12 bases left in between. CDR3 amino acids: CSVEPAGFTEAFF. The CDR3 coding sequence is TGCAGCGTTGAGCCCGCAGGGTTCACTGAAGCTTTCTTT.

V usage is TRBV27 and J usage is TRBJ1-2; 7 bases line up with TRBD1. Germline V CDR1 and CDR2: MNHEY, SMNVEV (reference sequence). V dropped 5 bases and J dropped 0; count of bases not matched to a gene: 15. There are 18 residues in the CDR3. CDR3 amino acids: CASSPKSGTVATNYGYTF. In DNA, the CDR3 is TGTGCCAGCAGTCCCAAATCCGGGACAGTGGCTACTAACTATGGCTACACCTTC.

The chain has TRBV5-4 and TRBJ1-6; 7 nucleotides align to TRBD1. V dropped 0 bases and J dropped 8; count of bases not matched to a gene: 5. This CDR3 spans 15 amino acids. Germline CDR1 and CDR2: SGHNT and YYREEE (reference sequence). The CDR3, as DNA: TGTGCCAGCAGCTTGGGACAGGGAATAGATTCACCCCTCCACTTT. Residues: CASSLGQGIDSPLHF.

The rearrangement links TRBV5-1 to TRBJ1-1, with D possibly matching TRBD1 (5 bases). Germline assignment: CDR1 SGHRS and CDR2 YFSETQ. The CDR3 has 15 amino acids. Trimming took off 0 bases at V and 4 bases at J, with 13 bases between the two ends. CDR3 protein: CASSLARSGGTEAFF. Here the CDR3 DNA reads TGCGCCAGCAGCTTGGCCCGGTCGGGGGGCACTGAAGCTTTCTTT.

This chain connects TRBV7-9 to TRBJ2-5; 8 bases match TRBD2. Germline assignment: CDR1 SEHNR and CDR2 FQNEAQ (reference sequence). V was clipped by 6 bases and J by 7 bases; unmatched bases: 13. CDR3 size: 15 residues. The CDR3 nucleotides are TGTGCCAGCAGGCGTACGGGAGGGGAACTTGGGACCCAGTACTTC. Translation gives CASRRTGGELGTQYF.

The rearrangement links TRBV5-1 to TRBJ2-7; TRBD2 agrees at 8 bases. The CDR3 runs 15 residues. Trimming at V came to 4 bases and at J to 6 bases, leaving 12 bases not matched to a gene. Germline loops: CDR1 SGHRS, CDR2 YFSETQ. The CDR3 here is CASSPGGGTPFEQYF. CDR3 DNA: TGCGCCAGCAGCCCGGGAGGGGGGACTCCGTTCGAGCAGTACTTC.

V is TRBV18 and J is TRBJ1-6; TRBD1 aligns across 7 bases. Germline trimming cut 3 bases from V and 10 bases from J; bases unmatched to any gene: 9. The CDR3 covers 15 residues. CDR1 is KGHSH and CDR2 is LQKENI in the germline V gene. As DNA, the CDR3 is TGTGCCAGCTCACCTTGGGACAGCGGGGGCTCACCCCTCCACTTT. This translates into CASSPWDSGGSPLHF.